This TCR beta chain appears in the sequencing data of a study of T cells in Graves' hyperthyroidism and ophthalmopathy. Amplified regions were TCR beta CDR3 sequences from RNA transcripts. A first-round RT-PCR of the TCR CDR3 used the HTBI primer set. TCRdb reprocessed the multiplex PCR reads via MiXCR and lists one record per CDR3 protein. In the table there are 330,000 or so distinct CDR3 sequences, 15% to 20% of which are singletons. The sequenced material came from blood. The TCR sequence derives from a woman between 40 and 55 years old with Graves' ophthalmopathy.

The CDR3 DNA sequence: TGTGCCAGCTCAAAGAGACTAGCGGGAGGTGAGAACACCGGGGAGCTGTTTTTT. It specifies CASSKRLAGGENTGELFF. The chain has TRBV18 and TRBJ2-2, with 13 bases matching TRBD2. The V segment lost 5 bases and the J segment 1 base; nucleotides outside the gene matches: 7. This CDR3 has 18 amino acids. Germline CDR1 is KGHSH and CDR2 is LQKENI.